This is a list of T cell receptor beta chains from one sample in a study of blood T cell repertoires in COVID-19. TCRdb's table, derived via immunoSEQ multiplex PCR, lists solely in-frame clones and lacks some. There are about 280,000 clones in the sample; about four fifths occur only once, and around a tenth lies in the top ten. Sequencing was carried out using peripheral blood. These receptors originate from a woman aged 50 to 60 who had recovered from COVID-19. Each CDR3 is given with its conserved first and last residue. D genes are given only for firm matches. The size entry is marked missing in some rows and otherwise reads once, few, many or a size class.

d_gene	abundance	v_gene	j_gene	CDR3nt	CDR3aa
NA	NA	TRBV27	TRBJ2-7	TGTGCCAGCAGTTATCGGCCAGGGGCTATCGAGCAGTACTTC	CASSYRPGAIEQYF
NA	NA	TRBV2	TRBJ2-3	TGTGCCAGCAGTCAACGTGGGGGGGCCAGGACAGATACGCAGTATTTT	CASSQRGGARTDTQYF
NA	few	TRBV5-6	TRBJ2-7	TGTGCCAGCAGCATGGCGGGGTTTATCGCCTACGAGCAGTACTTC	CASSMAGFIAYEQYF
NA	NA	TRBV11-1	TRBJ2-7	TGTGCCAGCAGCTTACCCTGGGCTGACATACCCTACGAGCAGTACTTC	CASSLPWADIPYEQYF
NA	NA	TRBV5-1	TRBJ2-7	TGCGCCAGCAGCGATCAAGTTACAACCTACGAGCAGTACTTC	CASSDQVTTYEQYF
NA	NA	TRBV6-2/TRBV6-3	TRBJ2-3	TGTGCCAGCAGTTATGGGGGGAGTATGGCGGATACGCAGTATTTT	CASSYGGSMADTQYF
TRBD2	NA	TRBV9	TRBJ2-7	TGTGCCAGCAGCGTAGACGCGGGGACTAGCGGGACCTACGAGCAGTACTTC	CASSVDAGTSGTYEQYF
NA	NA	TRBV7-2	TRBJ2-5	TGTGCCAGCAGCCCTCCGGGACTCATTCTGGGGACCCAGTACTTC	CASSPPGLILGTQYF
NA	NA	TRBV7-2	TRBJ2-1	TGTGCCAGCAGCGGGACATACAACTACAATGAGCAGTTCTTC	CASSGTYNYNEQFF
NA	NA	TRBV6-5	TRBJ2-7	TGTGCCAGCAGCGGAGGCTACGAGCAGTACTTC	CASSGGYEQYF
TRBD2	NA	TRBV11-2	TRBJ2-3	TGTGCCAGCAGCTTAGTGTCCGGGACTAGCGGCTTAGATACGCAGTATTTT	CASSLVSGTSGLDTQYF
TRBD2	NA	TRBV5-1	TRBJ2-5	TGCGCCAGCAGCTTACTAGCGGGGGGGCCCGAGACCCAGTACTTC	CASSLLAGGPETQYF
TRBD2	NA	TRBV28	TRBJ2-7	TGTGCCAGCAGTTTCTCCCGGCTAGCGGATGATTACGAGCAGTACTTC	CASSFSRLADDYEQYF
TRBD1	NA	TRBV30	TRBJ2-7	TGTGCCTGCGCCGACAGGGGCACCTACGAGCAGTACTTC	CACADRGTYEQYF
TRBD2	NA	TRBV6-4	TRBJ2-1	TGTGCCAGCAGTGAGCTCGGGACTACAAGCTCCTACAATGAGCAGTTCTTC	CASSELGTTSSYNEQFF
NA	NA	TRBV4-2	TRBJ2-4	TGTGCCAGCAGCCAAGGCACCCAGGGTGGGGCCAAAAACATTCAGTACTTC	CASSQGTQGGAKNIQYF
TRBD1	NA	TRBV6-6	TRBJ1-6	TGTGCCAGCAGTTACTCAAGGGGGCAAGATAATTCACCCCTCCACTTT	CASSYSRGQDNSPLHF
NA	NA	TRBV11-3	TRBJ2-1	TGTGCCAGCAGCTTCGAGGGGGGGGACAATGAGCAGTTCTTC	CASSFEGGDNEQFF
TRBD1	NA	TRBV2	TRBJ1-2	TGTGCCAGCAGGGGAGAGACAGGGTATGGCCACACCTTC	CASRGETGYGHTF
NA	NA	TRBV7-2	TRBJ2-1	TGTGCCAGCAGCCAATTAAAAGAGCAAAATGAGCAGTTCTTC	CASSQLKEQNEQFF
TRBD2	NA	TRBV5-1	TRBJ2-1	TGCGCCAGCAGCTCCTTAGCGGGGGGGTCACGTAATGAGCAGTTCTTC	CASSSLAGGSRNEQFF
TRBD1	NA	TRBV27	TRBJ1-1	TGTGCCAGCAGACAGGGGCCCGGGGAAACTTTCTTT	CASRQGPGETFF
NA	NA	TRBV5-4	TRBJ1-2	TGTGCCAGCAGCTTGGACCTGGGGGCTTATGGCTACACCTTC	CASSLDLGAYGYTF
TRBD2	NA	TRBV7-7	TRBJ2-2	TGTGCCAGCAGCTTCTACCCGGGGGGGAACACCGGGGAGCTGTTTTTT	CASSFYPGGNTGELFF
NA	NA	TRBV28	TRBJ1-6	TGTGCCAGCAGTTTATGGGCGGGCTCACCCCTCCACTTT	CASSLWAGSPLHF
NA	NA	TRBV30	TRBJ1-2	TGTGCCTGGATAGAAACGGATGCGGATGGCTACACCTTC	CAWIETDADGYTF
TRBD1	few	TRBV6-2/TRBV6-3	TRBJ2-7	TGTGCCAGCAGTTACGGGACAGGACGAGGGGAGCAGTACTTC	CASSYGTGRGEQYF
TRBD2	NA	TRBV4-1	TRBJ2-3	TGCGCCAGCAGCCAAGTGCGGGGGGGCGGAGATACGCAGTATTTT	CASSQVRGGGDTQYF
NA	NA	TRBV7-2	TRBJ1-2	TGTGCCAGCAGCTTAGCTTCAGGGGCTGTTGGCTACACCTTC	CASSLASGAVGYTF
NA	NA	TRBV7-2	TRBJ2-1	TGTGCCAGCAGCTCCTCTAGCCGCTGGCAGTTCTTC	CASSSSSRWQFF
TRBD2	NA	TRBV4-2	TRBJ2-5	TGTGCCAGCAGCCAAGAAGGAGGGTCTAGCGGGTTAGGGACCCAGTACTTC	CASSQEGGSSGLGTQYF
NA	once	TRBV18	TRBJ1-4	TGTGCCAGCTCACCAGCACGAGGGTCGGATGAAAAACTGTTTTTT	CASSPARGSDEKLFF
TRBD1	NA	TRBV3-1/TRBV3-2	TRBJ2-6	TGTGCCAGCAGCCAACGGACAGGGAAATATTCTGGGGCCAACGTCCTGACTTTC	CASSQRTGKYSGANVLTF
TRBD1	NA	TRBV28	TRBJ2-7	TGTGCCAGCAACCACAGGGGGGCCTACGAGCAGTACTTC	CASNHRGAYEQYF
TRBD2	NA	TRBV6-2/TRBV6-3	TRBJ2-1	TGTGCCAGCAGTACCATAGCGGGGGTACTCAATGAGCAGTTCTTC	CASSTIAGVLNEQFF